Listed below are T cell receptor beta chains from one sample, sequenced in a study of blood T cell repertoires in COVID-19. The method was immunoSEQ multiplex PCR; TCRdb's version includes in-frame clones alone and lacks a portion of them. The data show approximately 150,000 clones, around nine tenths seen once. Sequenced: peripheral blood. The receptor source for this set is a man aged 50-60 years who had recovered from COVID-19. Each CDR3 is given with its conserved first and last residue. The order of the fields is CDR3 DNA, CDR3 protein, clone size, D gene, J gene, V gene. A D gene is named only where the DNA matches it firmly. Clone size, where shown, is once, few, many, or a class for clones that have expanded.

CDR3nt: TGTGCCAGCAGTTCCACCAGGGGGCGCGGAGCTTTCTTT
CDR3aa: CASSSTRGRGAFF
abundance: few
d_gene: TRBD1
j_gene: TRBJ1-1
v_gene: TRBV6-2/TRBV6-3

CDR3nt: TGTGCCAGCAGCGCCCGACAGGGGGCCGAGAACACTGAAGCTTTCTTT
CDR3aa: CASSARQGAENTEAFF
abundance: NA
d_gene: TRBD1
j_gene: TRBJ1-1
v_gene: TRBV5-5

CDR3nt: TGTGCCAGCAGCTACCAGCGGGAGAGGTTGTACAATGAGCAGTTCTTC
CDR3aa: CASSYQRERLYNEQFF
abundance: NA
d_gene: TRBD2
j_gene: TRBJ2-1
v_gene: TRBV3-1/TRBV3-2

CDR3nt: TGTGCCAGCAGCTTACCAGCGGGAGTTACCGGGGAGCTGTTTTTT
CDR3aa: CASSLPAGVTGELFF
abundance: NA
d_gene: TRBD2
j_gene: TRBJ2-2
v_gene: TRBV7-3

CDR3nt: TGTGCCAGCAGCACGACAGGGGGCCGGTCAGATACGCAGTATTTT
CDR3aa: CASSTTGGRSDTQYF
abundance: NA
d_gene: TRBD1
j_gene: TRBJ2-3
v_gene: TRBV28

CDR3nt: TGTGCCAGCAGTGGATCACAGGGTTTGGAGTATGGCTACACCTTC
CDR3aa: CASSGSQGLEYGYTF
abundance: NA
d_gene: NA
j_gene: TRBJ1-2
v_gene: TRBV25-1

CDR3nt: TGCGCCAGCAGCTTGGGCGGCGGGACCGGGGAGCTGTTTTTT
CDR3aa: CASSLGGGTGELFF
abundance: NA
d_gene: NA
j_gene: TRBJ2-2
v_gene: TRBV5-1

CDR3nt: TGTGCCAGCAGCTTGGTAGTCAAGGGGAGGGGGAACACTGAAGCTTTCTTT
CDR3aa: CASSLVVKGRGNTEAFF
abundance: NA
d_gene: NA
j_gene: TRBJ1-1
v_gene: TRBV5-5

CDR3nt: TGTGCCAGCATGACAGATCCGGGCCCCTATGGCTACACCTTC
CDR3aa: CASMTDPGPYGYTF
abundance: NA
d_gene: NA
j_gene: TRBJ1-2
v_gene: TRBV7-2

CDR3nt: TGCGCCAGCAGCCAAGGAGTGGGAGGGACAGGGCCAGAGACCCAGTACTTC
CDR3aa: CASSQGVGGTGPETQYF
abundance: NA
d_gene: TRBD1
j_gene: TRBJ2-5
v_gene: TRBV4-3

CDR3nt: TGTGCCAGTAATAGAGGGAACACTGAAGCTTTCTTT
CDR3aa: CASNRGNTEAFF
abundance: NA
d_gene: NA
j_gene: TRBJ1-1
v_gene: TRBV19

CDR3nt: TGTGCAAGTCGCTTATCACAGGGCCAAAAGACCCAGTACTTC
CDR3aa: CASRLSQGQKTQYF
abundance: NA
d_gene: NA
j_gene: TRBJ2-5
v_gene: TRBV12-2

CDR3nt: TGTGCCAGCAGACTAACTGCCGGGGAGCTGTTTTTT
CDR3aa: CASRLTAGELFF
abundance: NA
d_gene: NA
j_gene: TRBJ2-2
v_gene: TRBV2

CDR3nt: TGTGCCAGCAGCAAAAGGGAGGGCGATACGCAGTATTTT
CDR3aa: CASSKREGDTQYF
abundance: NA
d_gene: NA
j_gene: TRBJ2-3
v_gene: TRBV21-1

CDR3nt: TGTGCCAGCAGCTTGGATCGATCGGTTGGCTACACCTTC
CDR3aa: CASSLDRSVGYTF
abundance: many
d_gene: NA
j_gene: TRBJ1-2
v_gene: TRBV5-4

CDR3nt: TGTGCCACCCAACTAGCGGGGGGGTACAATGAGCAGTTCTTC
CDR3aa: CATQLAGGYNEQFF
abundance: NA
d_gene: TRBD2
j_gene: TRBJ2-1
v_gene: TRBV19

CDR3nt: TGTGCCAGCTCACTCAAACAGGGGGGCGAAGCTTTCTTT
CDR3aa: CASSLKQGGEAFF
abundance: NA
d_gene: TRBD1
j_gene: TRBJ1-1
v_gene: TRBV18

CDR3nt: TGCGCCAGCATCCAAGGAGGCGGGAACACTGAAGCTTTCTTT
CDR3aa: CASIQGGGNTEAFF
abundance: NA
d_gene: NA
j_gene: TRBJ1-1
v_gene: TRBV5-1

CDR3nt: TGTGCCAGCAGCTTGGGCCGGGAGAGGACTAATGAAAAACTGTTTTTT
CDR3aa: CASSLGRERTNEKLFF
abundance: NA
d_gene: NA
j_gene: TRBJ1-4
v_gene: TRBV5-6

CDR3nt: TGTGCCAGCAGTTTCTACGGGACACCCTATGGCTACACCTTC
CDR3aa: CASSFYGTPYGYTF
abundance: once
d_gene: NA
j_gene: TRBJ1-2
v_gene: TRBV28

CDR3nt: TGTGCCAGCAGTAGTGACAGGGACTCCTACAATGAGCAGTTCTTC
CDR3aa: CASSSDRDSYNEQFF
abundance: NA
d_gene: TRBD1
j_gene: TRBJ2-1
v_gene: TRBV6-2/TRBV6-3

CDR3nt: TGTGCCAGCAGGACTGGCTACGCGAACACCGGGGAGCTGTTTTTT
CDR3aa: CASRTGYANTGELFF
abundance: NA
d_gene: NA
j_gene: TRBJ2-2
v_gene: TRBV27

CDR3nt: TGCAGCCTACCGGGGGCTGAAGCTTTCTTT
CDR3aa: CSLPGAEAFF
abundance: few
d_gene: NA
j_gene: TRBJ1-1
v_gene: TRBV20-1

CDR3nt: TGTGCCAGCAGTGAAGTATTAGCGGGATATGAGACCCAGTACTTC
CDR3aa: CASSEVLAGYETQYF
abundance: once
d_gene: TRBD2
j_gene: TRBJ2-5
v_gene: TRBV2

CDR3nt: TGTGCCAGCAGTTTTCAGGCCAACACTGAAGCTTTCTTT
CDR3aa: CASSFQANTEAFF
abundance: medium-sized
d_gene: NA
j_gene: TRBJ1-1
v_gene: TRBV27

CDR3nt: TGTGCCAGCAGCCAAGAGCGGGGTTCTTTCTACGAGCAGTACTTC
CDR3aa: CASSQERGSFYEQYF
abundance: NA
d_gene: NA
j_gene: TRBJ2-7
v_gene: TRBV4-2

CDR3nt: TGTGCCAGCAGCGTAGGGCTTCGCGGAGGGAGACACAATGATGGGCAGTTCTTC
CDR3aa: CASSVGLRGGRHNDGQFF
abundance: NA
d_gene: NA
j_gene: TRBJ2-1
v_gene: TRBV9

CDR3nt: TGCGCCAGCAGCTTGTTGGAGAACGGCCCTTCCTACGAGCAGTACTTC
CDR3aa: CASSLLENGPSYEQYF
abundance: NA
d_gene: NA
j_gene: TRBJ2-7
v_gene: TRBV5-1

CDR3nt: TGTGCCAGCAGCTTGGAGACGCGGGGGCGCAGCTATGGCTACACCTTC
CDR3aa: CASSLETRGRSYGYTF
abundance: NA
d_gene: NA
j_gene: TRBJ1-2
v_gene: TRBV5-4

CDR3nt: TGTGCCAGTATAGGGGTCCCTGGAAACACCATATATTTT
CDR3aa: CASIGVPGNTIYF
abundance: NA
d_gene: NA
j_gene: TRBJ1-3
v_gene: TRBV19

CDR3nt: TGTGCCTGGAGGTCCGACGGGATGAACACTGAAGCTTTCTTT
CDR3aa: CAWRSDGMNTEAFF
abundance: NA
d_gene: NA
j_gene: TRBJ1-1
v_gene: TRBV30

CDR3nt: TGTGCCAGCAGTTCGTTCCGGACAGGAGCGAACACTGAAGCTTTCTTT
CDR3aa: CASSSFRTGANTEAFF
abundance: NA
d_gene: TRBD1
j_gene: TRBJ1-1
v_gene: TRBV27

CDR3nt: TGCGCCAGCAGCTTGCCCGGACAGGGGGCAAACGAGCAGTACTTC
CDR3aa: CASSLPGQGANEQYF
abundance: NA
d_gene: TRBD1
j_gene: TRBJ2-7
v_gene: TRBV5-1

CDR3nt: TGCGCCAGCCGCGAGGGATTACTCAATGGCTACACCTTC
CDR3aa: CASREGLLNGYTF
abundance: NA
d_gene: NA
j_gene: TRBJ1-2
v_gene: TRBV5-1

CDR3nt: TGCGCCAGCAGCTTGGTAGCAGGGCGCGAGCAGTACTTC
CDR3aa: CASSLVAGREQYF
abundance: NA
d_gene: NA
j_gene: TRBJ2-7
v_gene: TRBV5-1

CDR3nt: TGTGCCAGCAGCTCGGGACTAGCGGGGGGTCAAGAGACCCAGTACTTC
CDR3aa: CASSSGLAGGQETQYF
abundance: NA
d_gene: TRBD2
j_gene: TRBJ2-5
v_gene: TRBV7-9

CDR3nt: TGTGCCAGCAGTCGAACGACAGTGAACACTGAAGCTTTCTTT
CDR3aa: CASSRTTVNTEAFF
abundance: NA
d_gene: NA
j_gene: TRBJ1-1
v_gene: TRBV9

CDR3nt: TGTGCCAGCAGCACCCTGGGGGGAGGCCTGGGAGTCCTGACTTTC
CDR3aa: CASSTLGGGLGVLTF
abundance: NA
d_gene: NA
j_gene: TRBJ2-6
v_gene: TRBV6-5

CDR3nt: TGCGCCAGCAGCCGGACTGACCCTTCCTACAATGAGCAGTTCTTC
CDR3aa: CASSRTDPSYNEQFF
abundance: NA
d_gene: NA
j_gene: TRBJ2-1
v_gene: TRBV5-1

CDR3nt: TGTGCCACCAGCAGGGGGGGACAGTCCTACTATGGCTACACCTTC
CDR3aa: CATSRGGQSYYGYTF
abundance: NA
d_gene: TRBD1
j_gene: TRBJ1-2
v_gene: TRBV15

CDR3nt: TGCGCCAGCAGCCCTGGACAGCCATATAGCAATCAGCCCCAGCATTTT
CDR3aa: CASSPGQPYSNQPQHF
abundance: NA
d_gene: NA
j_gene: TRBJ1-5
v_gene: TRBV5-1

CDR3nt: TGCGCCAGCAGCGTACTAGCAGCTGAGCAGTTCTTC
CDR3aa: CASSVLAAEQFF
abundance: few
d_gene: NA
j_gene: TRBJ2-1
v_gene: TRBV5-1

CDR3nt: TGTGCCAGCAGCTCGGGACTAGCGAGGACAGATACGCAGTATTTT
CDR3aa: CASSSGLARTDTQYF
abundance: NA
d_gene: TRBD2
j_gene: TRBJ2-3
v_gene: TRBV7-3

CDR3nt: TGTGCCACCAGTGACACCTACACAGATACGCAGTATTTT
CDR3aa: CATSDTYTDTQYF
abundance: NA
d_gene: NA
j_gene: TRBJ2-3
v_gene: TRBV24-1

CDR3nt: TGTGCCAGCAGTATGACAAGCACAGATACGCAGTATTTT
CDR3aa: CASSMTSTDTQYF
abundance: NA
d_gene: NA
j_gene: TRBJ2-3
v_gene: TRBV12-3/TRBV12-4

CDR3nt: TGTGCCTGGACTTTACAGGGGGCTAATTCTCAGCCCCAGCATTTT
CDR3aa: CAWTLQGANSQPQHF
abundance: NA
d_gene: TRBD1
j_gene: TRBJ1-5
v_gene: TRBV30

CDR3nt: TGTGCCAGCAGTTTATCAGAATATCAGCCCCAGCATTTT
CDR3aa: CASSLSEYQPQHF
abundance: NA
d_gene: NA
j_gene: TRBJ1-5
v_gene: TRBV12-3/TRBV12-4

CDR3nt: TGTGCCAGCACCTCACACTATAGCAATCAGCCCCAGCATTTT
CDR3aa: CASTSHYSNQPQHF
abundance: NA
d_gene: NA
j_gene: TRBJ1-5
v_gene: TRBV28

CDR3nt: TGTGCCAGCAGCTTAGTACAGGGGGCGATTGAGCAGTACTTC
CDR3aa: CASSLVQGAIEQYF
abundance: NA
d_gene: TRBD1
j_gene: TRBJ2-7
v_gene: TRBV7-2

CDR3nt: TGTGCCTGGACCCGACAGGGAAAAGAAAAACTGTTTTTT
CDR3aa: CAWTRQGKEKLFF
abundance: NA
d_gene: TRBD1
j_gene: TRBJ1-4
v_gene: TRBV30

CDR3nt: TGCAGCGCCTCCCGGCAAGAGACCCAGTACTTC
CDR3aa: CSASRQETQYF
abundance: NA
d_gene: NA
j_gene: TRBJ2-5
v_gene: TRBV29-1

CDR3nt: TGTGCCACCAGTGATTCCCGGGACAGCGAGCAGTATTTT
CDR3aa: CATSDSRDSEQYF
abundance: NA
d_gene: TRBD1
j_gene: TRBJ2-3
v_gene: TRBV24-1

CDR3nt: TGTGCCATTTCTCCGGGACAGGCACTGGATACGCAGTATTTT
CDR3aa: CAISPGQALDTQYF
abundance: once
d_gene: TRBD1
j_gene: TRBJ2-3
v_gene: TRBV5-4

CDR3nt: TGTGCCAGCAGTTCCGACTCGGCCGAGCAGTACTTC
CDR3aa: CASSSDSAEQYF
abundance: NA
d_gene: NA
j_gene: TRBJ2-7
v_gene: TRBV12-3/TRBV12-4

CDR3nt: TGTGCCAGCAGTCCCCCCCGAGCGGGAGGCTACGAGCAGTACTTC
CDR3aa: CASSPPRAGGYEQYF
abundance: NA
d_gene: TRBD2
j_gene: TRBJ2-7
v_gene: TRBV28